These 6 T cell receptor beta chains originate from one sample sequenced in a study of identical twins. TCRdb recomputed calls from the 5' RACE reads with MiXCR, one row per CDR3 protein. This table holds 1.5 million or so distinct CDR3 sequences, about 31% found once. Sequences were obtained from cord blood. Receptor source: a newborn girl in good health.

This chain's CDR3 is CGAAGGSYNEQFF. The CDR3 DNA follows: TGCGGCGCAGCAGGGGGCTCCTACAATGAGCAGTTCTTC. The chain has TRBV20-1 and TRBJ2-1; 7 nucleotides line up with TRBD1. The CDR3 is 13 amino acids. The germline CDR1 and CDR2 sequences are DFQATT and SNEGSKA (reference sequence).

This clonotype was seen a few times. The gene calls are TRBV6-6 and TRBJ2-1; 11 bases match TRBD2. Trimming at V came to 0 bases and at J to 6 bases, leaving 7 bases not matched to a gene. CDR1 is MNHNY and CDR2 is SVGAGI in the germline V gene (reference sequence). This CDR3 contains 17 residues. CDR3 region: CASSYSAGTSGFNEQFF. CDR3 sequence (DNA): TGTGCCAGCAGTTACTCAGCCGGGACTAGCGGATTCAATGAGCAGTTCTTC.

This clonotype was seen a handful of times. The chain employs TRBV27 and TRBJ2-3, with 9 bases aligning to TRBD2. The CDR3 is made up of 16 amino acids. Germline V gene lookup returns CDR1 MNHEY and CDR2 SMNVEV (reference sequence). The V and J ends lost 8 bases and 0 bases, in that order; junction bases with no gene match: 9. CDR3 in DNA: TGTGCCAGCGCAGGGAGCGGGAGGCCGAGCACAGATACGCAGTATTTT. It encodes CASAGSGRPSTDTQYF.

The chain couples TRBV20-1 to TRBJ2-7; 7 bases fit TRBD2. The trim removed 2 bases at V and 7 bases at J, leaving 14 bases unmatched. Germline V gene sequence: CDR1 DFQATT, CDR2 SNEGSKA (reference sequence). This CDR3 is 15 amino acids long. CDR3 region: CSARTGGRLWNEQYF. The CDR3 region has the DNA TGCAGTGCTAGAACGGGAGGAAGGTTGTGGAATGAGCAGTACTTC.

This chain links TRBV24-1 with TRBJ1-5; D perhaps matches TRBD1 (6 bases). Deletions cut 4 bases from V and 2 bases from J, with 11 bases between. The CDR3 sequence is 15 residues long. Germline values: CDR1 KGHDR, CDR2 SFDVKD. CDR3 residues: CATSDHRDGNQPQHF. DNA for the CDR3: TGTGCCACCAGTGACCACAGGGACGGCAATCAGCCCCAGCATTTT.

This chain uses TRBV2 with TRBJ2-3; the match to TRBD1 covers 8 bases. CDR1 is SNHLY, CDR2 FYNNEI, per germline. This CDR3 region has 14 residues. J lost 0 bases, V lost 11 bases, and 7 bases had no gene match. The CDR3 loop is CAGRDRSSTDTQYF. Here the CDR3 DNA reads TGTGCCGGTCGGGACAGGTCTAGCACAGATACGCAGTATTTT.